What follows are 6 T cell receptor beta chains derived from one specimen sequenced in a study of technical replicates of blood from several donors. The protocol was immunoSEQ multiplex PCR, while the TCRdb copy is restricted to in-frame clones and leaves out a portion. The sample includes around 84,000 clones, 97% seen only once; the top ten take 0.18%. The source material was T cells isolated from PBMCs. The receptors were sampled from a human donor in good health.

The chain joins TRBV28 to TRBJ1-2; D unclear. The V gene's germline CDR1 is MDHEN and CDR2 SYDVKM. CDR3 length: 14 residues. V was pared by 4 bases and J by 5 bases, with 14 bases between. The CDR3 spells CASSSVRGDYGYTF. The CDR3 nucleotides are TGTGCCAGCAGTTCCGTACGCGGGGATTATGGCTACACCTTC.

The chain couples TRBV27 to TRBJ2-1; D gene unclear. V lost 3 bases and J lost 0, with 12 bases in between. CDR3 length: 16 amino acids. The V gene's germline CDR1 is MNHEY and CDR2 SMNVEV (reference sequence). CDR3 DNA: TGTGCCAGCAGTTTCGTCCCACCTAACTCCTACAATGAGCAGTTCTTC. This sequence encodes CASSFVPPNSYNEQFF.

The chain is built from TRBV11-2 and TRBJ2-5, with 9 bases lining up with TRBD2. The CDR3 loop spans 16 amino acids. Germline trimming cut 0 bases from V and 1 base from J; bases unmatched to any gene: 3. CDR1 is SGHAT, CDR2 FQNNGV, per germline. In DNA form, the CDR3 reads TGTGCCAGCAGCTTAGATTGGACTAGCGCCCAAGAGACCCAGTACTTC. Translating gives CASSLDWTSAQETQYF.

The gene calls are TRBV7-3 and TRBJ2-7; 9 positions match TRBD1. The length of the CDR3 is 15 residues. Unmatched junction bases numbered 6, after V lost 3 bases and J lost 3 bases. Looked up from germline, CDR1 is SGHTA and CDR2 is FQGTGA. The CDR3: CASSFLGTGNYEQYF. The CDR3 coding sequence is TGTGCCAGCAGCTTTCTAGGGACAGGGAACTACGAGCAGTACTTC.

This clone appeared once. The V gene is TRBV5-1, the J gene TRBJ1-1; no reliable D call. Trimming left V 5 bases short and J 2 bases short, with 7 bases between. The CDR3 spans 12 residues. From germline, CDR1 is SGHRS and CDR2 YFSETQ. The CDR3 sequence: CASREHNTEAFF. The CDR3 DNA follows: TGCGCCAGCAGGGAGCACAACACTGAAGCTTTCTTT.

Only one count was recorded for this clone. The gene calls are TRBV6-6 and TRBJ2-7; D uncertain. Trimming removed 0 bases at V and 7 bases at J, with 4 bases between. Germline CDR1 is MNHNY and CDR2 is SVGAGI (reference sequence). CDR3 length: 11 amino acids. The CDR3 loop is CASSYSAEQYF. The CDR3 nucleotides read TGTGCCAGCAGTTACTCGGCTGAGCAGTACTTC.